This T cell receptor beta chain was sequenced for a study of T cells in Graves' hyperthyroidism and ophthalmopathy. J was trimmed by 9 bases and V by 7 bases; bases with no gene match: 9. This CDR3 is 14 amino acids long. From germline, CDR1 is MNHNS and CDR2 SASEGT. This clonotype was seen at least ten times. Its antigen remains unidentified. Findings and limits, study-wide: Also found in blood were most expanded thyroid clonotypes above 0.001.

Authors of the study amplified TCR beta CDR3 regions from RNA transcripts. HTBI primers were the set used in a first-round RT-PCR of the TCR CDR3. TCRdb re-called the multiplex PCR reads with MiXCR, one entry per CDR3 protein. The sample holds more than 300,000 distinct CDR3 sequences, around 14% seen once. Graves' hyperthyroidism was deemed stable given no ophthalmopathy progression within 18 months. The sample consisted of blood. This TCR came from a woman aged 55-70 years with Graves' hyperthyroidism. The chain combines TRBV6-1 with TRBJ2-1; 10 bases are shared with TRBD1. The CDR3 sequence is CASITTGGGGEQFF. CDR3 in DNA: TGTGCCAGCATCACGACAGGGGGCGGGGGTGAGCAGTTCTTC.